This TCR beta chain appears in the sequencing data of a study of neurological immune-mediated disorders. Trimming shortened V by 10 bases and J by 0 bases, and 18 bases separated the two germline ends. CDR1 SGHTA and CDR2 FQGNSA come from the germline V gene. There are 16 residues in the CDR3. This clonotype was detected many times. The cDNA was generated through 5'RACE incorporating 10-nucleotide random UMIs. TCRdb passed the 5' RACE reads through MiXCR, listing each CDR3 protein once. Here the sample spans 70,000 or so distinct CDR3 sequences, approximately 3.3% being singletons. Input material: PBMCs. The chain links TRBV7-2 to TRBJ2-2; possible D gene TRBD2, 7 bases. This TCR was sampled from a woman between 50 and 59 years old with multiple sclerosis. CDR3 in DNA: TGTGCCAACCTCGGTAGGGGGGGGGCGAACACCGGGGAGCTGTTTTTT. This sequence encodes CANLGRGGANTGELFF.